Described below is a single T cell receptor beta chain sequence and its context. The antigen is not known. The germline CDR1 and CDR2 sequences are SEHNR and FQNEAQ (reference sequence). This CDR3 contains 17 residues. V lost 8 bases and J lost 4; bases outside the gene matches: 12. These data are taken from a study of tumor-infiltrating lymphocytes in localized non-small cell lung cancer. Findings and caveats of the study: Higher tumor T cell infiltration than in uninvolved lung was supported by TCRbeta sequencing.

Sequencing was performed with immunoSEQ multiplex PCR; in TCRdb, only in-frame clones are kept and a portion is missing. The table shows 15,000 to 20,000 clones, with 73% occurring only once. The TCR originated in a human donor with non-small cell lung cancer. The chain combines TRBV7-9 with TRBJ1-6; TRBD1 matches at 9 bases. Specimen: lung tumor tissue. The CDR3 region is CASRRDRVLPYNSPLHF. The CDR3 DNA reads as TGTGCCAGCCGCCGGGACAGGGTCCTTCCGTATAATTCACCCCTCCACTTT.